The clone carrying this TCR beta chain was observed many times. As yet, its antigen is unknown. This sample was included in a study of shared clonotypes between healthy human individuals. Spread over ten immunoSEQ deep assay plates, unsorted PBMC DNA underwent sequencing. Clones were sequenced by immunoSEQ multiplex PCR, and TCRdb holds only the in-frame ones, with some missing. The sample lists 400,000 to 600,000 clones; over 75% were seen once. Only Caucasian adults living in Nashville, Tennessee made up the donor group. The CDR3 has 17 residues. V was pared by 2 bases and J by 1 base, with 17 bases between. Germline CDR1 and CDR2: MGHRA and YSYEKL. Study conclusions and caveats: The authors sampled blood alone, and tissue repertoires likely differ. Owing to a small donor count, the genetic and exposure-history diversity represented was limited.

The sequenced sample was PBMCs. The chain is built from TRBV4-1 and TRBJ1-1; tentatively, D is TRBD1 (6 bases). This sequence originates from a woman aged 40 to 55 in good health. Some clones in this sample may be carry-over from other donors' samples. CDR3 amino acids: CASSQPLADRTNTEAFF. The DNA for the CDR3 is TGCGCCAGCAGCCAACCCCTCGCTGACAGGACGAACACTGAAGCTTTCTTT.